This T cell receptor (beta chain) comes out of a study of molecular identifiers for immune sequencing clone quantification. Library preparation followed earlier protocols using designated TCR primers. TCRdb re-analysed the PCR reads in MiXCR, keeping a single row per CDR3 protein. The repertoire holds fewer than 350,000 distinct CDR3 sequences, roughly 24% seen once, with 0.65% to 0.95% in the top ten. Study findings and constraints: Effector cells had over 99% of their molecules in clones above 20 RNA copies, while naive cells had under 1%.

Sorted naive CD8 T cells were those defined as CD8+CD4-CCR7+CD45RA+. Germline lookup yields CDR1 LGHNA and CDR2 YSLEER. The CDR3 covers 15 residues. Between the trimmed V and J ends, which lost 0 bases and 0 bases, there was a span of 7 bases. As concerns this clonotype: Antigen: not known.

V usage is TRBV4-3 and J usage is TRBJ2-3; D remains unclear. The sample consisted of naive CD8+ T cells from blood, with Jurkat cell RNA spiked in. Subset denoted: FACS-sorted CD8+CD4-CCR7+CD45RA+ naive T cells. The receptor comes from a human donor in good health. Some libraries in this study had Jurkat cell RNA spiked in. CDR3 amino acids: CASSQDKSSTDTQYF. The CDR3 nucleotides read TGCGCCAGCAGCCAAGATAAATCTAGCACAGATACGCAGTATTTT.